Listed here are 26 T cell receptor beta chains from one sample, sequenced in a study of T-cell memory formation after mild COVID-19. TCRdb re-called the 5' RACE reads through MiXCR, storing one row per CDR3 protein. The top ten clones hold roughly 8.2% of a sample with about 560,000 distinct CDR3 sequences, 15% to 20% of them seen once. The sample taken for sequencing was PBMCs or a T cell subset sorted from them (not recorded which). All receptors derive from an adult woman who had mild COVID-19 (a few samples of this study predate the infection). Cell type and time point are not known.

The gene calls are TRBV19 and TRBJ1-1, with D uncertain. Germline loops: CDR1 LNHDA, CDR2 SQIVND (reference sequence). Deletions cut 4 bases from V and 10 bases from J, with 13 bases between. The CDR3 has 12 residues. For the CDR3, the DNA is TGTGCCAGTAGTACCCTGGGAATTGGAGCTTTCTTT. It encodes CASSTLGIGAFF.

V gene TRBV30 combines with J gene TRBJ1-3; D possibly corresponds to TRBD1 (5 bases). There are 18 residues in the CDR3. Germline lookup yields CDR1 GTSNPN and CDR2 SVGIG (reference sequence). V gave up 1 base and J gave up 1 base, with 20 bases separating them. The CDR3 DNA reads TGTGCCTGGAGTGCCCAGGGTAAAGGTTACTGGTCTGGAAACACCATATATTTT. Translating gives CAWSAQGKGYWSGNTIYF.

This clonotype was counted ten times or more. V usage is TRBV7-2 and J usage is TRBJ2-7, with TRBD2 as a possible D gene (6 bases). The germline gives CDR1 SGHTA, CDR2 FQGNSA. V gave up 5 bases and J gave up 3 bases, with 14 bases separating them. This CDR3 region has 14 residues. CDR3 DNA sequence: TGTGCCAGCAGCCCCGGGACTTTAATCTACGAGCAGTACTTC. This encodes CASSPGTLIYEQYF.

This sequence joins TRBV5-1 and TRBJ2-7; 8 nucleotides line up with TRBD2. The CDR3 length is 22 residues. Per germline, CDR1 SGHRS and CDR2 YFSETQ. The ends lost 7 bases at V and 0 bases at J; junction bases unmatched: 30. The CDR3 DNA is TGCGCCAGCGGCGCAACTCACACACTAGCGGTGGGAGGGCCCTCGGGCTCCTACGAGCAGTACTTC. As protein: CASGATHTLAVGGPSGSYEQYF.

This clonotype was seen a handful of times. V is TRBV5-1 and J is TRBJ2-1, with no clear D. V was cut by 4 bases and J by 5 bases, with 10 bases left in between. The CDR3 sequence is 13 residues long. Germline V lookup: CDR1 SGHRS, CDR2 YFSETQ. CDR3 DNA sequence: TGCGCCAGCAGCGAAGCTAGGGACAATGAGCAGTTCTTC. Protein: CASSEARDNEQFF.

The chain employs TRBV2 and TRBJ1-2; D call uncertain. Trimming shortened V by 2 bases and J by 5 bases, and 12 bases separated the two germline ends. This CDR3 comprises 14 residues. The germline V gene encodes CDR1 SNHLY and CDR2 FYNNEI. The CDR3 region has the DNA TGTGCCAGCAGTGAAAATCGCGGCGCATATGGCTACACCTTC. Its translation is CASSENRGAYGYTF.

This clonotype was observed at least ten times. The chain carries TRBV7-6 and TRBJ2-7; 7 bases agree with TRBD1. The V gene's germline CDR1 is SGHVS and CDR2 FNYEAQ. CDR3 length equals 15 residues. V shed 5 bases, J shed 1 base, and the junction held 8 bases outside the gene matches. The CDR3 DNA follows: TGTGCCAGCAGCCGCGAGACAGGGAATTCCTACGAGCAGTACTTC. Translated: CASSRETGNSYEQYF.

There are a few counts of this clonotype. The genes are TRBV20-1 and TRBJ1-1; D gene uncertain. This CDR3 comprises 11 residues. The V end was cut by 6 bases, the J end by 10 bases, with 15 bases between. Germline-derived CDR1 and CDR2 are DFQATT and SNEGSKA (reference sequence). The DNA for the CDR3 is TGCAGTGCCGTAAGGTCCCACGGAGCTTTCTTT. Its protein is CSAVRSHGAFF.

This clonotype showed up just a few times. The rearrangement uses TRBV20-1 and TRBJ1-1, with D perhaps matching TRBD1 (5 bases). CDR3 length: 11 amino acids. Germline values: CDR1 DFQATT, CDR2 SNEGSKA (reference sequence). The CDR3 spells CAPSRGHEAFF. CDR3 DNA: TGCGCCCCCTCTAGGGGTCATGAAGCTTTCTTT.

A few counts support this clonotype. The chain couples TRBV5-1 to TRBJ2-1; weak D call: TRBD2 (5 bases). The CDR3 contains 13 residues. Germline assignment: CDR1 SGHRS and CDR2 YFSETQ. V lost 0 bases and J lost 6, with 7 bases in between. This CDR3 is CASSLVGSNEQFF. CDR3 sequence (DNA): TGCGCCAGCAGCTTGGTTGGGAGCAATGAGCAGTTCTTC.

This clonotype was detected only a few times. This chain links TRBV7-8 with TRBJ2-7, with 8 positions matching TRBD2. V lost 5 bases to trimming and J lost 1 base; unmatched junction nucleotides: 4. CDR1 is SGHVS and CDR2 is FQNEAQ in the germline V gene. The CDR3 extends over 14 amino acids. CDR3 in amino acids: CASSRSGESYEQYF. DNA for the CDR3: TGTGCCAGCAGCCGTAGCGGGGAGTCCTACGAGCAGTACTTC.

This clonotype has more than one count but fewer than ten. Written as DNA, the CDR3 is TGTGCCAGCAGCTTAGCCCGGGCGAGGGGAGCTGAAGCTTTCTTT. Protein product: CASSLARARGAEAFF. V is TRBV11-2 and J is TRBJ1-1; the D gene is possibly TRBD1 (5 bases). The CDR3 totals 15 residues. CDR1 is SGHAT, CDR2 FQNNGV, per germline. Trimming shortened V by 1 base and J by 6 bases, and 15 bases separated the two germline ends.

The rearrangement joins TRBV5-1 to TRBJ2-1, with TRBD2 as a possible D gene (5 bases). The CDR3 runs 17 residues. From germline, CDR1 is SGHRS and CDR2 YFSETQ. Deletions cut 5 bases from V and 2 bases from J, with 20 bases between. The CDR3: CASSSPPDGNPYNEQFF. The CDR3 coding sequence is TGCGCCAGCAGTTCTCCCCCGGACGGGAACCCCTACAATGAGCAGTTCTTC.

This clonotype has a count of ten or more. For the CDR3, the DNA is TGTGCCAGCAGGGCTCGGGGACAGGGCTCCTATGGCTACACCTTC. Translating it yields CASRARGQGSYGYTF. The chain employs TRBV2 and TRBJ1-2, with 9 nucleotides matching TRBD1. V lost 6 bases to trimming and J lost 4 bases; unmatched junction nucleotides: 9. The CDR3 runs 15 residues. CDR1 SNHLY and CDR2 FYNNEI come from the germline V gene.

This clonotype was observed a few times. This chain uses TRBV4-3 with TRBJ1-1; 11 nucleotides align to TRBD1. Per the germline V gene, CDR1 is LGHNA and CDR2 is YSLEER. The CDR3 contains 15 residues. The V gene end was trimmed by 2 bases and the J gene end by 3 bases; junction bases not matched to a gene: 2. The CDR3 loop is CASSQQGQGDTEAFF. CDR3 coding DNA: TGCGCCAGCAGCCAACAGGGACAGGGGGACACTGAAGCTTTCTTT.

This clonotype was picked up many times. The junction departs from germline at one end; a sequencing error may be responsible. The CDR3 bases are TGTGCCAGCAGTCCAACCGGGAATCAGCCCCAGCATTTT. Its translation is CASSPTGNQPQHF. This chain links TRBV5-1 with TRBJ1-5; no clear D gene. CDR1 and CDR2 from the germline V gene are SGHRS and YFSETQ. This CDR3 contains 13 residues.

The chain links TRBV29-1 to TRBJ1-1; the D gene is possibly TRBD1 (6 bases). Per germline, CDR1 SQVTM and CDR2 ANQGSEA. The CDR3 has 12 residues. The DNA for the CDR3 is TGCAGTGTGATGGGGGGCCTCACTGAAGCTTTCTTT. It specifies CSVMGGLTEAFF. Drawing the rest from reference TRBV29-1 and TRBJ1-1, the complete variable domain is SAVISQKPSRDICQRGTSLTIQCQVDSQVTMMFWYRQQPGQSLTLIATANQGSEATYESGFVIDKFPISRPNLTFSTLTVSNMSPEDSSIYLCSVMGGLTEAFFGQGTRLTVV.

The chain uses TRBV5-1 and TRBJ1-1; no clear D gene. Germline CDR1 and CDR2: SGHRS and YFSETQ. The CDR3 spans 13 residues. V was cut by 0 bases and J by 6 bases, with 9 bases left in between. The CDR3 sequence is CASSLAGVPEAFF. The CDR3, as DNA: TGCGCCAGCAGCTTGGCCGGGGTACCTGAAGCTTTCTTT.

This rearrangement joins TRBV7-2 to TRBJ2-5; D perhaps matches TRBD2 (6 bases). The CDR3 runs 17 residues. The germline CDR1 and CDR2 sequences are SGHTA and FQGNSA. Trimming left V 1 base short and J 0 bases short, with 15 bases between. The CDR3 bases are TGTGCCAGCAGCTTAGAGGGATTGTGGGGGGACCAAGAGACCCAGTACTTC. Translated: CASSLEGLWGDQETQYF.

At least ten counts were recorded for this clonotype. The CDR3 DNA reads TGTGCCAGCAGCTTTACAGGGTCGGGGCAGCCCCAGCATTTT. Its translation is CASSFTGSGQPQHF. The rearrangement joins TRBV7-2 to TRBJ1-5, with D perhaps TRBD1 (6 bases). The CDR3 runs 14 residues. Germline V gene sequence: CDR1 SGHTA, CDR2 FQGNSA. Trimming cost V 3 bases and J 7 bases, with 13 bases left between them.

This clonotype was counted a few times. The chain couples TRBV3-1 to TRBJ1-3, with TRBD1 matching over 9 bases. The germline V gene has CDR1 LGHDT and CDR2 YNNKEL (reference sequence). V gave up 3 bases and J gave up 2 bases; unmatched junction bases: 2. The CDR3 is made up of 15 amino acids. The CDR3 is CASSHGQGTGNTIYF. The CDR3 nucleotides are TGTGCCAGCAGCCATGGACAGGGGACTGGAAACACCATATATTTT.

This clonotype was recorded a few times. The CDR3 region is CASSEVGVDIQYF. The CDR3, as DNA: TGTGCCAGCAGTGAAGTTGGGGTGGACATTCAGTACTTC. The rearrangement uses TRBV25-1 and TRBJ2-4; D is unclear. Germline loops: CDR1 MGHDK, CDR2 SYGVNS. The V end lost 2 bases, the J end lost 8 bases, and 10 bases lay between the germline ends. This CDR3 comprises 13 residues. The full variable domain, its missing parts supplied by reference TRBV25-1 and TRBJ2-4, is EADIYQTPRYLVIGTGKKITLECSQTMGHDKMYWYQQDPGMELHLIHYSYGVNSTEKGDLSSESTVSRIRTEHFPLTLESARPSHTSQYLCASSEVGVDIQYFGAGTRLSVL.

Details on this clonotype: One junction end disagrees with the germline gene, perhaps due to a read error. The chain recombines TRBV12-3 or TRBV12-4 with TRBJ1-1, with D perhaps matching TRBD1 (5 bases). CDR3 length: 15 residues. The CDR3 is CDSRRLLSGSTEAFF. The CDR3 bases are TGTGACAGCAGAAGGCTACTTTCAGGGTCCACTGAAGCTTTCTTT.

This clonotype has just a few counts. In nucleotides, the CDR3 is TGTGCCAGCAGCACAACCGGGACTAGCATTAATGAGCAGTTCTTC. Protein sequence: CASSTTGTSINEQFF. This chain uses TRBV7-3 with TRBJ2-1; 9 nucleotides align to TRBD2. Germline V gene sequence: CDR1 SGHTA, CDR2 FQGTGA. V lost 5 bases, J lost 7 bases, and 9 bases stayed unmatched. This CDR3 is built from 15 residues.

The V call is TRBV24-1, the J call TRBJ1-4, with D tentatively TRBD1 (5 bases). This CDR3 has 15 amino acids. Between the trimmed V and J ends, which lost 3 bases and 8 bases, there was a span of 15 bases. Germline V gives CDR1 KGHDR, CDR2 SFDVKD. CDR3 in DNA: TGTGCCACCAGTGATCGTACAGGCCCGCAGGAAAAACTGTTTTTT. As protein: CATSDRTGPQEKLFF.

The chain combines TRBV10-3 with TRBJ2-3; D uncertain. The CDR3 loop spans 15 amino acids. Trimming removed 3 bases from V and 2 bases from J, with 12 bases in between. Per germline, CDR1 ENHRY and CDR2 SYGVKD. The CDR3 nucleotides read TGTGCCATCAGTGACTACAGCCGAGACACAGATACGCAGTATTTT. Translated, it gives CAISDYSRDTDTQYF.